The 17 T cell receptor beta chains in this list originate from one sample, sequenced in a study of blood T cell repertoires in COVID-19. The assay was immunoSEQ multiplex PCR, and TCRdb's table has in-frame clones only and misses some. The repertoire holds around 270,000 clones, with 80% to 90% as singletons. The specimen was peripheral blood. The origin of the receptors is a man aged 40-49 years with acute or convalescent COVID-19.

This sequence joins TRBV7-3 and TRBJ2-3, with D tentatively TRBD1 (5 bases). Germline CDR1 reads SGHTA; CDR2 reads FQGTGA. The CDR3 runs 16 residues. Trimming left V 2 bases short and J 6 bases short, with 18 bases between. Written as DNA, the CDR3 is TGTGCCAGCAGCTTAGGGTCCGGCAGGGCAACGGATACGCAGTATTTT. Translating it yields CASSLGSGRATDTQYF.

CDR3 nucleotide sequence: TGTGCCAGCAGCCAAGACAGGGCGGCAGGAGCTTTCTTT. Its translation: CASSQDRAAGAFF. The chain has TRBV7-2 and TRBJ1-1; 7 bases are a match to TRBD1. The CDR3 has 13 amino acids. Germline lookup yields CDR1 SGHTA and CDR2 FQGNSA. Trimming at V came to 5 bases and at J to 10 bases, leaving 10 bases not matched to a gene.

The chain combines TRBV9 with TRBJ2-3; D unresolved. Germline CDR1 is SGDLS and CDR2 is YYNGEE. This CDR3 has 13 residues. V lost 0 bases and J 2 bases, leaving 4 bases between the germline ends. The CDR3 here is CASSVGLTDTQYF. DNA for the CDR3: TGTGCCAGCAGCGTAGGGCTCACAGATACGCAGTATTTT.

The chain employs TRBV19 and TRBJ1-2; 7 bases are a match to TRBD1. This CDR3 is 15 amino acids long. Germline V gene data show CDR1 as LNHDA and CDR2 as SQIVND (reference sequence). V shed 5 bases and J 8 bases; nucleotides not matched to a gene: 14. The CDR3 here is CASSPGTALTDGYTF. The CDR3 DNA sequence: TGTGCCAGTAGTCCCGGGACAGCCCTAACGGACGGCTACACCTTC.

With regard to this clone: Other DNA sequences of this sample code for an identical CDR3. The CDR3 reads CASSPRGYEQYF. DNA of the CDR3: TGTGCCAGCAGTCCCCGGGGTTACGAGCAGTACTTC. The rearrangement links TRBV6-5 to TRBJ2-7; D possibly corresponds to TRBD2 (5 bases). V was shortened by 5 bases and J by 4 bases, with 9 bases between the two germline ends. The CDR3 runs to 12 residues. The germline V gene encodes CDR1 MNHEY and CDR2 SVGAGI.

The chain uses TRBV30 and TRBJ2-2; 8 bases match TRBD2. The CDR3 has 17 amino acids. Germline values: CDR1 GTSNPN, CDR2 SVGIG (reference sequence). The J segment lost 1 base and the V segment lost 4 bases, leaving 11 bases of the junction unmatched. Written as DNA, the CDR3 is TGTGCCTGGACCGACCGGGGGCTAGCGGGGAACACCGGGGAGCTGTTTTTT. It yields the protein CAWTDRGLAGNTGELFF. The full variable domain, its missing parts supplied by reference TRBV30 and TRBJ2-2, is SQTIHQWPATLVQPVGSPLSLECTVEGTSNPNLYWYRQAAGRGLQLLFYSVGIGQISSEVPQNLSASRPQDRQFILSSKKLLLSDSGFYLCAWTDRGLAGNTGELFFGEGSRLTVL.

The chain recombines TRBV5-1 with TRBJ2-1, with 13 bases lining up with TRBD2. V trimming: 3 bases; J trimming: 4 bases; junction bases outside the gene matches: 4. The CDR3 is 16 amino acids. CDR1 SGHRS and CDR2 YFSETQ come from the germline V gene. For the CDR3, the DNA is TGCGCCAGCAGCTGGACTAGCGGGGGCCTGTACAATGAGCAGTTCTTC. Amino acid sequence: CASSWTSGGLYNEQFF.

The rearrangement joins TRBV6-1 to TRBJ2-7, with TRBD1 matching over 9 bases. This CDR3 spans 14 amino acids. Germline loops: CDR1 MNHNS, CDR2 SASEGT. J gave up 4 bases and V 1 base, and 2 bases lay outside the gene matches. The CDR3 DNA reads TGTGCCAGCAGTGAAGGACAGGGGGGGTACGAGCAGTACTTC. Translating gives CASSEGQGGYEQYF.

The rearrangement joins TRBV5-1 to TRBJ2-2; D remains unclear. Germline V gene lookup returns CDR1 SGHRS and CDR2 YFSETQ. This CDR3 spans 13 amino acids. V was cut by 4 bases and J by 3 bases, with 7 bases left in between. The CDR3 bases are TGCGCCAGCAGCGTGACTGACACCGGGGAGCTGTTTTTT. Its translation: CASSVTDTGELFF.

V is TRBV10-2 and J is TRBJ2-1; 9 nucleotides agree with TRBD2. J was trimmed by 10 bases and V by 2 bases; bases with no gene match: 6. The CDR3 has 14 amino acids. Germline CDR1 reads WSHSY; CDR2 reads SAAADI. CDR3 protein: CASSEPGLAQEQFF. Written as DNA, the CDR3 is TGCGCCAGCAGTGAGCCGGGACTAGCCCAGGAGCAGTTCTTC.

V gene TRBV7-2 combines with J gene TRBJ1-1, with D unresolved. The CDR3 sequence is 15 residues long. V dropped 1 base and J dropped 5 bases, with 14 bases sitting between them. CDR1 and CDR2 from the germline V gene are SGHTA and FQGNSA. CDR3 in DNA: TGTGCCAGCAGCTTAGGGGTAACAGTGTTAACTGAAGCTTTCTTT. Translation: CASSLGVTVLTEAFF.

The count of this clone is one. This sequence joins TRBV24-1 and TRBJ1-2, with D possibly matching TRBD1 (5 bases). Between the trimmed V and J ends, which lost 9 bases and 4 bases, there was a span of 11 bases. CDR1 is KGHDR and CDR2 is SFDVKD in the germline V gene. This CDR3 comprises 12 residues. CDR3 sequence (DNA): TGTGCCACCTCCGGGGGGTCCTATGGCTACACCTTC. Translated: CATSGGSYGYTF.

V and J are TRBV7-8 and TRBJ1-6, with D possibly being TRBD1 (6 bases). V was pared by 1 base and J by 7 bases, with 8 bases between. Germline loops: CDR1 SGHVS, CDR2 FQNEAQ. The CDR3 runs 14 residues. The DNA for the CDR3 is TGTGCCAGCAGCTTAGTACAGGGCAATTCACCCCTCCACTTT. Translating it yields CASSLVQGNSPLHF. The whole variable domain, remainder taken from reference TRBV7-8 and TRBJ1-6, is GAGVSQSPRYKVAKRGQDVALRCDPISGHVSLFWYQQALGQGPEFLTYFQNEAQLDKSGLPSDRFFAERPEGSVSTLKIQRTQQEDSAVYLCASSLVQGNSPLHFGNGTRLTVT.

The chain joins TRBV9 to TRBJ1-4, with D possibly matching TRBD1 (6 bases). Trimming pared 5 bases from V and 3 bases from J, leaving 11 bases between. Per the germline V gene, CDR1 is SGDLS and CDR2 is YYNGEE. The CDR3 totals 14 residues. The CDR3 loop reads CASSGGGSNEKLFF. For the CDR3, the DNA is TGTGCCAGCAGTGGGGGGGGCTCTAATGAAAAACTGTTTTTT.

The chain links TRBV10-3 to TRBJ1-6; D is perhaps TRBD1 (5 bases). Germline V gene data show CDR1 as ENHRY and CDR2 as SYGVKD. The V gene lost 5 bases and the J gene lost 4 bases, with 6 bases spanning the gap. There are 13 residues in the CDR3. CDR3 in DNA: TGTGCCATCAGTCAGGGTTATAATTCACCCCTCCACTTT. Its translation is CAISQGYNSPLHF.

The rearrangement links TRBV11-2 to TRBJ1-5, with D possibly matching TRBD1 (5 bases). CDR3 length: 12 residues. The germline V gene encodes CDR1 SGHAT and CDR2 FQNNGV. Trimming cost V 4 bases and J 11 bases, with 12 bases left between them. The CDR3 bases are TGTGCCAGCAGCTCCGGTCCGGGGGCCCAGCATTTT. This sequence encodes CASSSGPGAQHF.

CDR3 sequence reads: CASSPEVGLGNSGELFF. As DNA, the CDR3 is TGTGCCAGCAGCCCAGAAGTGGGACTAGGAAATTCCGGGGAGCTGTTTTTT. This rearrangement joins TRBV9 to TRBJ2-2, with 8 bases identical to TRBD2. The length of the CDR3 is 17 residues. The V gene end was trimmed by 4 bases and the J gene end by 6 bases; junction bases not matched to a gene: 14. From germline, CDR1 is SGDLS and CDR2 YYNGEE.